This paragraph reports one T cell receptor (beta chain). Its cognate antigen is unknown. Genomic DNA for unsorted samples was obtained from around 97 million PBMCs. Profiling relied on immunoSEQ multiplex PCR, and the TCRdb table lists in-frame clones only, not all of them. This sample has approximately 510,000 clones, with 75% to 85% found just once. This record comes from a study of shared clonotypes between healthy human individuals. Study-wide points: Investigators expected sequencing depth to affect clonotype sharing among donors.

This TCR was sampled from a woman in her thirties or forties in good health. Some clones in this sample may be carry-over from other donors' samples. The specimen was PBMCs.

Written as DNA, the CDR3 is TGTGCCAGCAGTGAAGTACGGCGACAGAACTATGGCTACACCTTC. This codes for CASSEVRRQNYGYTF. The chain joins TRBV6-1 to TRBJ1-2; tentatively, D is TRBD1 (5 bases). Germline V gives CDR1 MNHNS, CDR2 SASEGT. This CDR3 has 15 residues. Trimming took off 1 base at V and 2 bases at J, with 11 bases between the two ends.